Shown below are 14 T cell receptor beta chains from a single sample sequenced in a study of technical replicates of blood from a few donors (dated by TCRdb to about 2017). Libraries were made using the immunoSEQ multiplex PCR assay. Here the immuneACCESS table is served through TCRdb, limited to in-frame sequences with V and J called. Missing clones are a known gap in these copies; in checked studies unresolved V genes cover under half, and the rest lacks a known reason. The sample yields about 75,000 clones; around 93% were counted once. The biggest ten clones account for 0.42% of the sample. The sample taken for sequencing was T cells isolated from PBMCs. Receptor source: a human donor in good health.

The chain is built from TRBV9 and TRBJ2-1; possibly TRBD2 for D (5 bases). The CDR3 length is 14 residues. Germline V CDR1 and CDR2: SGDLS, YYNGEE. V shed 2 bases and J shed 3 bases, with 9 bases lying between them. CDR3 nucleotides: TGTGCCAGCAGCGTTCGAGGGATCTACAATGAGCAGTTCTTC. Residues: CASSVRGIYNEQFF.

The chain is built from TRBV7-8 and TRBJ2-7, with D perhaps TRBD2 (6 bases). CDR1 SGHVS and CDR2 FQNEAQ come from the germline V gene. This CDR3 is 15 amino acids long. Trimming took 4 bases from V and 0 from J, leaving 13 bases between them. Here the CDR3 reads CASSWDSSGSYEQYF. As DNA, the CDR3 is TGTGCCAGCAGCTGGGACTCTTCGGGCTCCTACGAGCAGTACTTC.

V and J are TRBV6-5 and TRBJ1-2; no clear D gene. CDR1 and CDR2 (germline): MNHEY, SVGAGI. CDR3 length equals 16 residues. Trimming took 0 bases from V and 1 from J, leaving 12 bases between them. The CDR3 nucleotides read TGTGCCAGCAGTTACTCGGGCTCGGCTTTTAACTATGGCTACACCTTC. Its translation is CASSYSGSAFNYGYTF.

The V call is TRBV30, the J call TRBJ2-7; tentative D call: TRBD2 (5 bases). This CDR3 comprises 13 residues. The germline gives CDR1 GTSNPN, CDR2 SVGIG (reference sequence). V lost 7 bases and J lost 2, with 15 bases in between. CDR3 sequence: CAFSPGSTYEQYF. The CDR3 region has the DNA TGTGCCTTTTCCCCGGGATCCACCTACGAGCAGTACTTC.

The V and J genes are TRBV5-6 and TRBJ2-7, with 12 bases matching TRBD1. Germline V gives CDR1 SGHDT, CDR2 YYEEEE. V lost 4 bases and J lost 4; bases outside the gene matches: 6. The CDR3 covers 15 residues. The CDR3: CASSGGQGAYYEQYF. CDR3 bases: TGTGCCAGCAGCGGGGGACAGGGGGCTTATTACGAGCAGTACTTC.

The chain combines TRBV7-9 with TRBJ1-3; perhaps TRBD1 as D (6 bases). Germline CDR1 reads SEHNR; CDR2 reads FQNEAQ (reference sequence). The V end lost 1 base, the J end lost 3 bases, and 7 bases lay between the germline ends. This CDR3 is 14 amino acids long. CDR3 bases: TGTGCCAGCAGCTTAGTGACAGGTGGAAACACCATATATTTT. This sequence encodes CASSLVTGGNTIYF.

The CDR3 region has the DNA TGTGCCAGCAGTTTTTCCATATCAAGGGGCACTGAAGCTTTCTTT. Translation gives CASSFSISRGTEAFF. The V gene is TRBV28, the J gene TRBJ1-1; the D gene is possibly TRBD1 (5 bases). The V end lost 3 bases, the J end lost 4 bases, and 15 bases lay between the germline ends. This CDR3 region has 15 residues. Germline V CDR1 and CDR2: MDHEN, SYDVKM. The full variable domain, its missing parts supplied by reference TRBV28 and TRBJ1-1, is DVKVTQSSRYLVKRTGEKVFLECVQDMDHENMFWYRQDPGLGLRLIYFSYDVKMKEKGDIPEGYSVSREKKERFSLILESASTNQTSMYLCASSFSISRGTEAFFGQGTRLTVV.

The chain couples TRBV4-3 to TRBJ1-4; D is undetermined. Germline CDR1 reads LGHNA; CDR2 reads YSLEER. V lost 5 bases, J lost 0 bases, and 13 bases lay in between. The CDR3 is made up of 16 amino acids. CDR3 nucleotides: TGCGCCAGCAGCTTATTTCCAGAGGCAACTAATGAAAAACTGTTTTTT. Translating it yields CASSLFPEATNEKLFF.

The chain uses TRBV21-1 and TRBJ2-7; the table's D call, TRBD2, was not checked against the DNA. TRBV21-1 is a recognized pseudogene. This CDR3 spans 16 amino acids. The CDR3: CASSIRVARDFGEQYF. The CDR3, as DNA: TGTGCCAGCAGCATTCGGGTGGCCCGGGACTTCGGCGAGCAGTACTTC.

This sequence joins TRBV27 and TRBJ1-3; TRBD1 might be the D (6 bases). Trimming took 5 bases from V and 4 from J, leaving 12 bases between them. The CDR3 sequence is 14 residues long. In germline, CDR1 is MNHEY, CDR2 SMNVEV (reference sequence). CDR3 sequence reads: CASSPGTNGNTIYF. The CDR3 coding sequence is TGTGCCAGCAGTCCCGGGACAAACGGAAACACCATATATTTT.

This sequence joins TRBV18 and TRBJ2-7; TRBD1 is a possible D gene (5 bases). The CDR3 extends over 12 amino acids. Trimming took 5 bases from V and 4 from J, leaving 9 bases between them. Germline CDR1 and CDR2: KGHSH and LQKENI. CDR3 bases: TGTGCCAGCTCATTGAAGGGGTACGAGCAGTACTTC. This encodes CASSLKGYEQYF.

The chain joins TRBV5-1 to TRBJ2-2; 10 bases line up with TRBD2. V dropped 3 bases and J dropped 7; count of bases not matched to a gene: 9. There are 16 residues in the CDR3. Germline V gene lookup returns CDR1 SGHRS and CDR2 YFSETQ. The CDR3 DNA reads TGCGCCAGCAGCTCCTCCCCTAGCGGGAGAGGCGGGGAGCTGTTTTTT. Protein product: CASSSSPSGRGGELFF.

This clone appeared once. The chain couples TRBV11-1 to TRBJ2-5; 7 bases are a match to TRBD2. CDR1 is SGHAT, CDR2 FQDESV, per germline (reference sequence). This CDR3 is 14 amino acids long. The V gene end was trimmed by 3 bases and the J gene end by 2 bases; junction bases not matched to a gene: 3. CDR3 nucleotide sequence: TGTGCCAGCAGCTTTCTAGCGGTACAAGAGACCCAGTACTTC. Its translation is CASSFLAVQETQYF.

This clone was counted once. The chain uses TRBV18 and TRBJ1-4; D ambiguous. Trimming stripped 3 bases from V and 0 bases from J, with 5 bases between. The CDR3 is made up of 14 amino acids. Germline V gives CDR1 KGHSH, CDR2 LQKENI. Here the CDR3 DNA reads TGTGCCAGCTCACCGAGAGCAACTAATGAAAAACTGTTTTTT. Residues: CASSPRATNEKLFF.